These 5 T cell receptor beta chains share one sample of origin, sequenced in a study of T-cell reconstitution after alpha-beta-depleted transplantation in children. Unique molecular identifiers were incorporated when the TCRbeta library was constructed. From the PCR reads, TCRdb called clonotypes with MiXCR, one entry per CDR3 protein. The sample shows 250,000 to 400,000 distinct CDR3 sequences, 20% to 30% of them seen only once. Sequences were derived from PBMCs, mostly from graft donor cells, sampled 180 days after TCRalphabeta/CD19-depleted stem cell transplant. All receptors come from a male patient aged 10 to 17 who had a stem cell transplant for acute lymphoblastic leukemia, so the T cells may come from the graft donor.

Written as DNA, the CDR3 is TGTGCCAGCAGTGCCCACCGGGACTTCGATGAAGCTTTCTTT. The encoded protein is CASSAHRDFDEAFF. This chain uses TRBV6-1 with TRBJ1-1; tentative D call: TRBD1 (5 bases). The CDR3 length is 14 residues. V was pared by 4 bases and J by 7 bases, with 16 bases between. Germline CDR1 MNHNS, CDR2 SASEGT.

The chain recombines TRBV20-1 with TRBJ2-7; 9 nucleotides agree with TRBD1. The V segment lost 0 bases and the J segment 1 base; nucleotides outside the gene matches: 7. Germline values: CDR1 DFQATT, CDR2 SNEGSKA (reference sequence). The CDR3 is 16 amino acids. CDR3 loop: CSARDWGTGSSYEQYF. CDR3 DNA: TGCAGTGCTAGAGATTGGGGGACAGGGAGTTCCTACGAGCAGTACTTC.

The genes are TRBV27 and TRBJ2-7; 7 bases line up with TRBD2. This CDR3 is built from 14 residues. CDR1 and CDR2 from the germline V gene are MNHEY and SMNVEV (reference sequence). Trimming removed 1 base from V and 3 bases from J; junction bases left unmatched: 3. CDR3 protein: CASSLWASGYEQYF. CDR3 sequence (DNA): TGTGCCAGCAGTTTATGGGCTAGCGGCTACGAGCAGTACTTC.

This chain uses TRBV20-1 with TRBJ1-1; D is possibly TRBD1 (6 bases). V shed 7 bases and J shed 2 bases, with 11 bases lying between them. This CDR3 comprises 12 residues. Germline V CDR1 and CDR2: DFQATT, SNEGSKA (reference sequence). For the CDR3, the DNA is TGCAGTGTGGGGGGCGAAAACACTGAAGCTTTCTTT. Its translation: CSVGGENTEAFF.

V gene TRBV4-3 combines with J gene TRBJ2-2; possibly TRBD1 or TRBD2 for D (6 bases each). Trimming took 4 bases from V and 4 from J, leaving 16 bases between them. This CDR3 is built from 16 residues. CDR1 and CDR2 (germline): LGHNA, YSLEER. In nucleotides, the CDR3 is TGCGCCAGCAGCCCAGATCCGGGGGCCATCACCGGGGAGCTGTTTTTT. This codes for CASSPDPGAITGELFF.